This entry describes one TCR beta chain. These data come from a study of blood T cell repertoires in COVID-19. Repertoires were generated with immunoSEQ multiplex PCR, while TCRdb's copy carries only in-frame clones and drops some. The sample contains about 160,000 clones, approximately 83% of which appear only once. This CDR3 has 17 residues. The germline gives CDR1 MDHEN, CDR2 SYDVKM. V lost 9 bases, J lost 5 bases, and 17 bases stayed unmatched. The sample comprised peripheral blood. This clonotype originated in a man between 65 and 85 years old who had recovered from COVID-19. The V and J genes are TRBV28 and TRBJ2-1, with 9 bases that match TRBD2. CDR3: CASLKASGTLWDNEQFF. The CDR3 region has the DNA TGTGCCAGTCTTAAGGCTAGCGGGACCCTCTGGGACAATGAGCAGTTCTTC.